This T cell receptor beta chain stems from a study of chemoradiotherapy in HPV16-positive cancers. As for the study in general: A couple of HPV16-positive patients' cells yielded candidate HPV-specific clones and common motifs. Findings of the study overall: Only a couple of HPV16-positive patients supplied the functional HPV-specificity definition.

Assay used: immunoSEQ multiplex PCR; TCRdb lists only in-frame clones, some missing. The table has around 6,600 clones, roughly 80% seen once. Repertoires were sampled repeatedly during chemoradiotherapy. In regard to this clone: Its antigen is undetermined.

The material sequenced was tumor tissue, taken from a patient who underwent chemoradiotherapy. The TCR originated in a human donor with HPV-associated anogenital cancer.

CDR3 in amino acids: CASPKQGKSTGELFF. CDR3 coding DNA: TGTGCCAGCCCTAAACAGGGAAAGAGCACCGGGGAGCTGTTTTTT. J is TRBJ2-2 and V is TRBV6-4, with D perhaps TRBD1 (6 bases). This CDR3 spans 15 amino acids. In germline, CDR1 is MRHNA, CDR2 SNTAGT. V dropped 8 bases and J dropped 4 bases, with 17 bases sitting between them.